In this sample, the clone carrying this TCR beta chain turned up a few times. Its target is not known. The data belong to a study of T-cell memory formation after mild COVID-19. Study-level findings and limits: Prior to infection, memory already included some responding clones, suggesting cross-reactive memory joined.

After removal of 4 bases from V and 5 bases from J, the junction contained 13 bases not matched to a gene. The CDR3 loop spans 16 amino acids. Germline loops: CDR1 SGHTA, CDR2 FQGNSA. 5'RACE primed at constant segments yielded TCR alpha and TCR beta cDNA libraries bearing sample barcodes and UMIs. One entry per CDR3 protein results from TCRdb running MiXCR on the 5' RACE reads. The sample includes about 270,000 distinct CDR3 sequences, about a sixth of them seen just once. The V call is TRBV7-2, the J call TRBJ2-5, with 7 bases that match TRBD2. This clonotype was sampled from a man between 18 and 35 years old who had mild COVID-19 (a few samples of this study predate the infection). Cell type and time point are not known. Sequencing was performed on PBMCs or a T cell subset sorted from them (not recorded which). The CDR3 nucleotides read TGTGCCAGCAGCTCTATCCTAGGGAGGGAGGTGGAGACCCAGTACTTC. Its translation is CASSSILGREVETQYF.